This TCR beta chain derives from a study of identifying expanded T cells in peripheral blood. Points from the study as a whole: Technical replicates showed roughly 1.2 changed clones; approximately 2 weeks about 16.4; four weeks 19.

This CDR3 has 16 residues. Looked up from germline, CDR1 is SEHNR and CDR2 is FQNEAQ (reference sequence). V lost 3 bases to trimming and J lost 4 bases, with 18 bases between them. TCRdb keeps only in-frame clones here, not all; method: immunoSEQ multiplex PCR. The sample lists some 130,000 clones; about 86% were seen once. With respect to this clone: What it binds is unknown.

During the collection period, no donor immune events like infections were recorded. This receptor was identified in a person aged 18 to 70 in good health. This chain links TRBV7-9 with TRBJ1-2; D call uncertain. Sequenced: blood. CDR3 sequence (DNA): TGTGCCAGCAGCTTTTCCTCCGGGGTTTATACCTATGGCTACACCTTC. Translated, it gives CASSFSSGVYTYGYTF. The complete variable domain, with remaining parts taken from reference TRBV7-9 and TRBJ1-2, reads DTGVSQNPRHKITKRGQNVTFRCDPISEHNRLYWYRQTLGQGPEFLTYFQNEAQLEKSRLLSDRFSAERPKGSFSTLEIQRTEQGDSAMYLCASSFSSGVYTYGYTFGSGTRLTVV.